One sample yielded the 17 T cell receptor beta chains listed below, sequenced in a study of tumor-infiltrating lymphocytes in primary liver carcinoma. From 400 to 500 ng total RNA, TCR beta cDNA was generated with a primer in the constant region. Nested multiplex PCR, run for three rounds with slightly modified ARM-PCR, yielded TCR beta libraries. Two initial PCR rounds of ten to eleven cycles each paired TRBV1-TRBV30 forward primers with a C-beta reverse primer. Via MiXCR, TCRdb re-called the multiplex PCR reads, giving one row per CDR3 protein. The sample lists approximately 300,000 distinct CDR3 sequences, over 55% seen once, with approximately 9% in the top ten. Unsorted whole blood supplied the blood RNA, and germline DNA was isolated too. The sample taken for sequencing was peripheral blood. Receptors originate from a middle-aged man with primary liver carcinoma and hepatitis B virus infection.

A word on this clonotype: Since a much larger clone is just one base distant, this may be a read error. The rearrangement joins TRBV6-1 to TRBJ1-2; the match to TRBD1 covers 8 bases. The CDR3 runs 15 residues. The germline CDR1 and CDR2 sequences are MNHNS and SASEGT. Trimming cost V 4 bases and J 4 bases; bases outside gene matches: 8. CDR3 bases: TGTGCCAGCAGTGGGGGACAGGCTGGGACCTATGGCTACACCTTC. This gives the protein CASSGGQAGTYGYTF.

The chain couples TRBV24-1 to TRBJ2-1; tentatively, D is TRBD1 (6 bases). In germline, CDR1 is KGHDR, CDR2 SFDVKD. There are 12 residues in the CDR3. V lost 0 bases and J 12 bases, leaving 8 bases between the germline ends. Written as DNA, the CDR3 is TGTGCCACCAGTGATTTGCAGGGGCGGCAGTTCTTC. The encoded protein is CATSDLQGRQFF.

This clonotype was observed a handful of times. The gene calls are TRBV6-1 and TRBJ2-7, with D possibly TRBD1 on 5 matching bases. Trimming took off 0 bases at V and 5 bases at J, with 11 bases between the two ends. CDR3 size: 14 residues. Germline values: CDR1 MNHNS, CDR2 SASEGT. CDR3 loop: CASSEAQGPHEQYF. The DNA of the CDR3 is TGTGCCAGCAGTGAAGCCCAGGGCCCCCACGAGCAGTACTTC.

Worth noting for this clonotype: Just one base apart from a much larger clone, this may be a read error. The chain joins TRBV29-1 to TRBJ2-2, with D uncertain. With 5 bases removed from V and 0 bases from J, the gap between germline ends came to 7 bases. Germline CDR1 and CDR2: SQVTM and ANQGSEA. The CDR3 loop spans 13 amino acids. The CDR3 region has the DNA TGCAGCGTTCATGGGACGAACACCGGGGAGCTGTTTTTT. This encodes CSVHGTNTGELFF.

This clonotype was counted at least ten times. The rearrangement links TRBV6-5 to TRBJ2-1; D not certain. In germline, CDR1 is MNHEY, CDR2 SVGAGI. The CDR3 is made up of 11 amino acids. Between the trimmed V and J ends, which lost 8 bases and 8 bases, there was a span of 10 bases. DNA of the CDR3: TGTGCCAGCCGAACCCCCTATGAGCAGTTCTTC. This gives the protein CASRTPYEQFF.

A few counts support this clonotype. The chain links TRBV6-1 to TRBJ1-5; the match to TRBD1 covers 7 bases. This CDR3 is 14 amino acids long. J gave up 5 bases and V 4 bases, and 5 bases lay outside the gene matches. The germline V gene encodes CDR1 MNHNS and CDR2 SASEGT. The CDR3 coding sequence is TGTGCCAGCAGTGTGGTACAGGGGTATCAGCCCCAGCATTTT. It codes for CASSVVQGYQPQHF.

The rearrangement links TRBV4-2 to TRBJ1-1, with D unclear. Germline loops: CDR1 LGHNA, CDR2 YNFKEQ. Trimming cost V 3 bases and J 0 bases, with 14 bases left between them. The CDR3 totals 16 residues. CDR3 amino acids: CASSQAREGLNTEAFF. CDR3 nucleotides: TGTGCCAGCAGCCAGGCAAGAGAGGGCCTGAACACTGAAGCTTTCTTT.

The V and J genes are TRBV6-2 or TRBV6-3 and TRBJ1-4; 7 bases are a match to TRBD1. The V and J ends lost 6 bases and 5 bases, in that order; junction bases with no gene match: 9. The length of the CDR3 is 15 residues. Germline V gene data show CDR1 as MNHEY and CDR2 as SVGEGT. CDR3 DNA: TGTGCCAGCAGAACAAACAGGGGCGGAAATGAAAAACTGTTTTTT. Its protein is CASRTNRGGNEKLFF.

The sample holds a few counts of this clonotype. The rearrangement uses TRBV29-1 and TRBJ2-5; TRBD1 might be the D (6 bases). V was clipped by 7 bases and J by 2 bases, with 11 bases between them. This CDR3 has 12 residues. Germline assignment: CDR1 SQVTM and CDR2 ANQGSEA. The CDR3 DNA is TGCAGCGCAGGACAGACTCAAGAGACCCAGTACTTC. Protein sequence: CSAGQTQETQYF.

About this clonotype itself: At one boundary the junction diverges from the germline segment, which might be a read error. The V gene is TRBV6-1, the J gene TRBJ2-3, with 13 positions matching TRBD2. Germline lookup yields CDR1 MNHNS and CDR2 SASEGT. CDR3 length equals 13 residues. The CDR3 here is CASSGTSGVPQCF. The CDR3, as DNA: TGTGCCAGCAGCGGGACTAGCGGGGTACCGCAGTGTTTT.

The chain has TRBV11-2 and TRBJ1-4, with a possible D match to TRBD1 (5 bases). CDR1 is SGHAT and CDR2 is FQNNGV in the germline V gene. This CDR3 spans 15 amino acids. The germline V and J ends were trimmed by 5 bases and 8 bases, with 18 bases remaining between them. This chain's CDR3 is CASSPWTCGEEKLFF. CDR3 in DNA: TGTGCCAGCAGCCCATGGACATGCGGTGAGGAAAAACTGTTTTTT.

Points on this clonotype: An end of the junction does not agree with germline; a read error may underlie this. The V gene is TRBV29-1, the J gene TRBJ1-2; 9 nucleotides agree with TRBD1. CDR3 size: 15 residues. CDR1 is SQVTM, CDR2 ANQGSEA, per germline. CDR3 sequence reads: CSVTTDLDRGRGHTF. The CDR3 nucleotides read TGTAGCGTAACCACGGACCTGGACAGGGGAAGAGGCCACACCTTC.

As regards this clonotype: A read error is possible here, since a much larger clone lies one base away. The rearrangement links TRBV6-2 or TRBV6-3 to TRBJ2-7; a weak D match, TRBD1 (5 bases). Germline CDR1 MNHEY, CDR2 SVGEGT. The CDR3 length is 13 residues. Between the trimmed V and J ends, which lost 2 bases and 3 bases, there was a span of 8 bases. The CDR3 loop reads CASSYRTYYEQYF. CDR3 sequence (DNA): TGTGCCAGCAGTTACAGGACATACTACGAGCAGTACTTC.

This clonotype was counted ten times or more. The chain links TRBV6-1 to TRBJ2-7; 14 nucleotides line up with TRBD2. From germline, CDR1 is MNHNS and CDR2 SASEGT. After removal of 4 bases from V and 0 bases from J, the junction contained 8 bases not matched to a gene. The length of the CDR3 is 18 residues. The chain's CDR3 is CASSGRTSGRSISYEQYF. The CDR3 DNA reads as TGTGCCAGCAGTGGAAGGACTAGCGGGAGGTCAATCTCCTACGAGCAGTACTTC.

The rearrangement uses TRBV4-2 and TRBJ1-1, with D possibly TRBD1 on 5 matching bases. V lost 5 bases and J lost 5, with 15 bases in between. Germline CDR1 LGHNA, CDR2 YNFKEQ. This CDR3 is 14 amino acids long. Written as DNA, the CDR3 is TGTGCCAGCAGCTGTCCCGGGGGGGAAACTGAAGCTTTCTTT. It translates to CASSCPGGETEAFF.

This clonotype has only one observation. A much larger clone differs by one base, so this may be a read error. The rearrangement joins TRBV29-1 to TRBJ2-1; 9 bases align to TRBD1. This CDR3 has 14 amino acids. J was trimmed by 8 bases and V by 7 bases; bases with no gene match: 12. Germline lookup yields CDR1 SQVTM and CDR2 ANQGSEA. The CDR3 loop is CSAVNRGRRDEQFF. The CDR3 DNA is TGCAGCGCAGTAAACAGGGGGCGGAGGGATGAGCAGTTCTTC.

With regard to this clonotype: A read error is possible here, since a much larger clone lies one base away. This chain joins TRBV4-3 and TRBJ1-2, with D possibly matching TRBD1 (5 bases). The CDR3 has 15 amino acids. Per germline, CDR1 LGHNA and CDR2 YSLEER. This CDR3 is CANSQDFGRDYGYTF. The CDR3 DNA reads TGCGCCAACAGCCAAGATTTCGGCAGGGACTATGGCTACACCTTC.